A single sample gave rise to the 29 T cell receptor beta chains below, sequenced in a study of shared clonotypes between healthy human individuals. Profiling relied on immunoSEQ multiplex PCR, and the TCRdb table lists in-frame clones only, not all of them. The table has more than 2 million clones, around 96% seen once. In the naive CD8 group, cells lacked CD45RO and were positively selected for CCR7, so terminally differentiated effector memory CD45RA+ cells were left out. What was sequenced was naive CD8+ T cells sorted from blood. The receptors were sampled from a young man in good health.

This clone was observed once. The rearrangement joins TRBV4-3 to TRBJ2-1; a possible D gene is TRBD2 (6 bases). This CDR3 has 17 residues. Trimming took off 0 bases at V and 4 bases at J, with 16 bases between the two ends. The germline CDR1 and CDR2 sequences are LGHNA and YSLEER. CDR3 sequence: CASSQDFGRGIYNEQFF. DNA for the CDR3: TGCGCCAGCAGCCAAGATTTCGGCCGCGGGATATACAATGAGCAGTTCTTC.

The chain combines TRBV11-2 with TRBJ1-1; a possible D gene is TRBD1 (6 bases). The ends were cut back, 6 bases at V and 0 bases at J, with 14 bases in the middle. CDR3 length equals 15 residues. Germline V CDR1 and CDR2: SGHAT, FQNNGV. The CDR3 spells CASRTNRVMNTEAFF. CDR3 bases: TGTGCCAGCAGGACTAACAGGGTAATGAACACTGAAGCTTTCTTT.

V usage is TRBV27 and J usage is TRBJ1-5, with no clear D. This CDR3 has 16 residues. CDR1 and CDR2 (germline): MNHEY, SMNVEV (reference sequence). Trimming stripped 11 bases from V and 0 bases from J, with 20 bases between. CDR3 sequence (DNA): TGTGCCGGTTGGGGTTCCTTCCTTTATAGCAATCAGCCCCAGCATTTT. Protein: CAGWGSFLYSNQPQHF.

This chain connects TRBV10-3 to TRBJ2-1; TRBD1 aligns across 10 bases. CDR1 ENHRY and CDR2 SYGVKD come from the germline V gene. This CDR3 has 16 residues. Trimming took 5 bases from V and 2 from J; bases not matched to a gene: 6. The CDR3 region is CAISTTGTGAYNEQFF. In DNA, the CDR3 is TGTGCCATCAGTACAACCGGGACAGGGGCCTACAATGAGCAGTTCTTC.

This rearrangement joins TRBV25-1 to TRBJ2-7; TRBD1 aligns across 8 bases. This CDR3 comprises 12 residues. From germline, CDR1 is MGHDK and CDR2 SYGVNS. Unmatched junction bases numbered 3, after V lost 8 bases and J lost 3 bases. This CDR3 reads CASGTGHYEQYF. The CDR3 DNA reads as TGTGCCAGCGGGACAGGCCACTACGAGCAGTACTTC.

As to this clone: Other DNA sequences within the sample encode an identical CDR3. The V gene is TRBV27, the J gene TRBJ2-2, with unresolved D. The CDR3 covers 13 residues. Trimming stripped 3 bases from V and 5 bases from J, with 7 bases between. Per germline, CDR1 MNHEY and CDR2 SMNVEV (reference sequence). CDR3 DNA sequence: TGTGCCAGCAGTTTTGTTGGAACCGGGGAGCTGTTTTTT. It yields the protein CASSFVGTGELFF.

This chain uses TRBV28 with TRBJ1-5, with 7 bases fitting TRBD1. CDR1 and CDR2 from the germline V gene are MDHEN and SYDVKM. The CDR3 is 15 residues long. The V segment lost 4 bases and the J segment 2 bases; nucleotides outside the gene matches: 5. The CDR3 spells CASSSTGEGNQPQHF. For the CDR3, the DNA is TGTGCCAGCAGTTCAACAGGGGAGGGCAATCAGCCCCAGCATTTT.

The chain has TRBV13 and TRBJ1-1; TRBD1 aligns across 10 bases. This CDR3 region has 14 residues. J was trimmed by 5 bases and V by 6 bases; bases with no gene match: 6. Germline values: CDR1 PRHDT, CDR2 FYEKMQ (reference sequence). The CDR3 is CASSWDRGITEAFF. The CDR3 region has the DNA TGTGCCAGCAGTTGGGACAGGGGCATAACTGAAGCTTTCTTT.

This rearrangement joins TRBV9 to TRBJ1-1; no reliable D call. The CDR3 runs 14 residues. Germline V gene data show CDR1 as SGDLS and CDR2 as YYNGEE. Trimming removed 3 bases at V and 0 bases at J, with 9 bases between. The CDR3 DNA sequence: TGTGCCAGCAGCGCCGGGGTGGTGAACACTGAAGCTTTCTTT. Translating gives CASSAGVVNTEAFF.

The CDR3: CASSQDLGVFDTEAFF. CDR3 coding DNA: TGTGCCAGCAGCCAAGATCTAGGGGTTTTTGACACTGAAGCTTTCTTT. The chain is built from TRBV14 and TRBJ1-1; D is possibly TRBD1 (5 bases). V dropped 0 bases and J dropped 3 bases, with 14 bases sitting between them. Germline CDR1 SGHDN, CDR2 FVKESK. The CDR3 has 16 residues.

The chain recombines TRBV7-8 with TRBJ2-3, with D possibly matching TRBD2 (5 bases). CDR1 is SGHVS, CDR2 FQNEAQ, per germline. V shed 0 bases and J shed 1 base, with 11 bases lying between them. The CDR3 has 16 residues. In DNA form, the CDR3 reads TGTGCCAGCAGCTTAGCAGGGCGGGCGGGCACAGATACGCAGTATTTT. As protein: CASSLAGRAGTDTQYF.

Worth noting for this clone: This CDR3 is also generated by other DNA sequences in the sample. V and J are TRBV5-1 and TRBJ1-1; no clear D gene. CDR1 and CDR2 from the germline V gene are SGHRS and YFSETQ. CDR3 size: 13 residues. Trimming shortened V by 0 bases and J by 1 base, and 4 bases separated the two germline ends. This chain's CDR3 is CASSLGTNTEAFF. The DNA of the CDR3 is TGCGCCAGCAGCTTGGGCACGAACACTGAAGCTTTCTTT.

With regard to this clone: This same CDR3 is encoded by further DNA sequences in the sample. The CDR3 DNA follows: TGCACCAGCAGCCCAGGAACCGGGGAGCTGTTTTTT. It codes for CTSSPGTGELFF. The chain recombines TRBV1 with TRBJ2-2; TRBD1 is the table's D call, not checked against the DNA. TRBV1 is classified as a pseudogene. The CDR3 runs to 12 residues.

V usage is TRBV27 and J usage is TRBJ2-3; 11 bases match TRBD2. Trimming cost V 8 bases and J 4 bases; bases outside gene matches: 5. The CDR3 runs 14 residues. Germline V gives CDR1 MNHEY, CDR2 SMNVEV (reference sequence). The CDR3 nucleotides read TGTGCCAGCGGTAGCGGGGGGGCCGCAGATACGCAGTATTTT. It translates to CASGSGGAADTQYF.

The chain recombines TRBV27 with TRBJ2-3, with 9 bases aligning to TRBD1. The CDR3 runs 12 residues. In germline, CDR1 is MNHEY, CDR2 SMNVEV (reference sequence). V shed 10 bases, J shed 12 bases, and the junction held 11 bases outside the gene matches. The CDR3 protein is CATGTGKLIQYF. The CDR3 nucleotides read TGTGCCACCGGGACAGGGAAGCTTATACAGTATTTT.

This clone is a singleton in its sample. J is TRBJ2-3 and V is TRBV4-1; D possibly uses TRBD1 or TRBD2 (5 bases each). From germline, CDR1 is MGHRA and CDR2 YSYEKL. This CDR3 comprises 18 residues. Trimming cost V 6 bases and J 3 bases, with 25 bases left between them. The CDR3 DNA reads TGCGCCAGCAGATCTACAACCGGGGACCAGGGTTTTACAGATACGCAGTATTTT. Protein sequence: CASRSTTGDQGFTDTQYF.

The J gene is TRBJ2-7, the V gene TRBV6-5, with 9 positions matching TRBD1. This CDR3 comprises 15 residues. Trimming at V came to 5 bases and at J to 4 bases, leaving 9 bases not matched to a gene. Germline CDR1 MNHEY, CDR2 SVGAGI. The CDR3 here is CASSHPPGQGYEQYF. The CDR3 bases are TGTGCCAGCAGTCATCCGCCGGGACAGGGTTACGAGCAGTACTTC.

CDR3 sequence reads: CAWRPGGRVGEQYF. CDR3 sequence (DNA): TGTGCCTGGAGGCCGGGCGGGAGGGTAGGGGAACAGTACTTC. The V call is TRBV30, the J call TRBJ2-7, with 9 bases fitting TRBD2. The CDR3 length is 14 residues. Trimming cost V 3 bases and J 10 bases; bases outside gene matches: 13. From germline, CDR1 is GTSNPN and CDR2 SVGIG (reference sequence).

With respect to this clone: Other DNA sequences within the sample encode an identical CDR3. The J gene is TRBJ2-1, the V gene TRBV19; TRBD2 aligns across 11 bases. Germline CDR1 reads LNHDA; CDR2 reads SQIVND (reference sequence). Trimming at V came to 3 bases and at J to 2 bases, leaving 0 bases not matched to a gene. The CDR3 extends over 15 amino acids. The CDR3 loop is CASSISGGAYNEQFF. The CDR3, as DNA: TGTGCCAGTAGTATTAGCGGGGGGGCCTACAATGAGCAGTTCTTC. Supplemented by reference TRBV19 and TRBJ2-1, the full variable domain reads DGGITQSPKYLFRKEGQNVTLSCEQNLNHDAMYWYRQDPGQGLRLIYYSQIVNDFQKGDIAEGYSVSREKKESFPLTVTSAQKNPTAFYLCASSISGGAYNEQFFGPGTRLTVL.

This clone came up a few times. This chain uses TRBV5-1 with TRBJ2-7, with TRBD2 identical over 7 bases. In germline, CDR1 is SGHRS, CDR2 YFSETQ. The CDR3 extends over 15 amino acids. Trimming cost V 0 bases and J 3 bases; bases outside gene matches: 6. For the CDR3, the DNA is TGCGCCAGCAGCTTGGCGGCGGGAGTTCACTACGAGCAGTACTTC. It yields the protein CASSLAAGVHYEQYF.

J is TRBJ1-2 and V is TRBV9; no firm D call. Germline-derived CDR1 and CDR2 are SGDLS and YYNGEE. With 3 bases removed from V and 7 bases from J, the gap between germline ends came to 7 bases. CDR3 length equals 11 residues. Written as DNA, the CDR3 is TGTGCCAGCAGCGCCCCCAGTGGCTACACCTTC. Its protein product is CASSAPSGYTF.

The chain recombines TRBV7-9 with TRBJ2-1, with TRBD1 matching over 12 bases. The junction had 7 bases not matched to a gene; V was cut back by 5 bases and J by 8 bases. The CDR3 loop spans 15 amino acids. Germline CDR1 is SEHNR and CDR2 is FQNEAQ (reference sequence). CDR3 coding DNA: TGTGCCAGCAGCCTGGGACAGGGGGCTTGGGATGAGCAGTTCTTC. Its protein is CASSLGQGAWDEQFF.

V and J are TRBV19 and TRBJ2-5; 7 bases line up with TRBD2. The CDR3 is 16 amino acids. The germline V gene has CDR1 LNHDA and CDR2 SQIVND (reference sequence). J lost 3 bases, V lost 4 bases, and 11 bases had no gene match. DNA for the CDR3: TGTGCCAGTAGTACTCAGACGGGGACTATTAAAGAGACCCAGTACTTC. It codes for CASSTQTGTIKETQYF.

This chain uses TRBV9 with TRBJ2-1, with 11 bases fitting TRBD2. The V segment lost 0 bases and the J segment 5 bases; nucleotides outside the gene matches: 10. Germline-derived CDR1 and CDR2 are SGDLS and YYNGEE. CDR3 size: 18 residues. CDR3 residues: CASSVVGSGGVLHNEQFF. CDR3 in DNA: TGTGCCAGCAGCGTAGTCGGTAGCGGGGGGGTCCTCCACAATGAGCAGTTCTTC. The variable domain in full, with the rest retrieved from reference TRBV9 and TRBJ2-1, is DSGVTQTPKHLITATGQRVTLRCSPRSGDLSVYWYQQSLDQGLQFLIQYYNGEERAKGNILERFSAQQFPDLHSELNLSSLELGDSALYFCASSVVGSGGVLHNEQFFGPGTRLTVL.

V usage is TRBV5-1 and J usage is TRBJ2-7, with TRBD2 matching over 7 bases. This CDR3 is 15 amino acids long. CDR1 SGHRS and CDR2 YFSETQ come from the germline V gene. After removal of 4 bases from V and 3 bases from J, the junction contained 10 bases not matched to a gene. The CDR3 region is CASSPLPSGDYEQYF. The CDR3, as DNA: TGCGCCAGCAGCCCCTTGCCTAGCGGAGACTACGAGCAGTACTTC.

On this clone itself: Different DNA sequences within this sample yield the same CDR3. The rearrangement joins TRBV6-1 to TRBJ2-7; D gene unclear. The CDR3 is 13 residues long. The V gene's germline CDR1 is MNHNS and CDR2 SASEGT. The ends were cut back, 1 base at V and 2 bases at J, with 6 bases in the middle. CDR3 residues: CASSEGRTYEQYF. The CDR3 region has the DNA TGTGCCAGCAGTGAAGGGAGAACCTACGAGCAGTACTTC.

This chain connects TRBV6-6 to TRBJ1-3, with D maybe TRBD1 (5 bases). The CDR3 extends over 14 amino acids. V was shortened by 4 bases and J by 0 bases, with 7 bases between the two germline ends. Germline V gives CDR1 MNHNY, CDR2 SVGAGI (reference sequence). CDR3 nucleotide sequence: TGTGCCAGCAGTTCCGGGACCTCTGGAAACACCATATATTTT. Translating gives CASSSGTSGNTIYF.

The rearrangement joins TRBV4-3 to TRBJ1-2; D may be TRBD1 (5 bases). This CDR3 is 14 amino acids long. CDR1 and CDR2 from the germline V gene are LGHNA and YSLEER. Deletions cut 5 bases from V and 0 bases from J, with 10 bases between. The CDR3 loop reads CASSEGVSNYGYTF. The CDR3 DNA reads TGCGCCAGCAGCGAAGGGGTCTCTAACTATGGCTACACCTTC.

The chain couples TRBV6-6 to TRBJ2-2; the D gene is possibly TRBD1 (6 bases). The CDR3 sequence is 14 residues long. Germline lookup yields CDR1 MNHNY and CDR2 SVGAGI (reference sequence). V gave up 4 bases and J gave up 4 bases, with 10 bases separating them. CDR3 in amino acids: CASSFTGSTGELFF. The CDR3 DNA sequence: TGTGCCAGCAGTTTCACAGGGTCCACCGGGGAGCTGTTTTTT.